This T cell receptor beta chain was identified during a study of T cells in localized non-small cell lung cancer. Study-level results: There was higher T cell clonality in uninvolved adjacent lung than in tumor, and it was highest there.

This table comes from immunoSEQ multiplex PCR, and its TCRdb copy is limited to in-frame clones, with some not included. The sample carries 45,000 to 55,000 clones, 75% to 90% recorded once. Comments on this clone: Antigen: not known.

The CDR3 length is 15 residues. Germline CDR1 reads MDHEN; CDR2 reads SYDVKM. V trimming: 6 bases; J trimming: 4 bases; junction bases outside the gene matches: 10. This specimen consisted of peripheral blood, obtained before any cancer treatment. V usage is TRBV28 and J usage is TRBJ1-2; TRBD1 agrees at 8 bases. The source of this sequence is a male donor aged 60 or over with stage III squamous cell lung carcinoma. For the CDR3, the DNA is TGTGCCAGCAGCGGCCCCGGGACAGGCTTCTATGGCTACACCTTC. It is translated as CASSGPGTGFYGYTF.